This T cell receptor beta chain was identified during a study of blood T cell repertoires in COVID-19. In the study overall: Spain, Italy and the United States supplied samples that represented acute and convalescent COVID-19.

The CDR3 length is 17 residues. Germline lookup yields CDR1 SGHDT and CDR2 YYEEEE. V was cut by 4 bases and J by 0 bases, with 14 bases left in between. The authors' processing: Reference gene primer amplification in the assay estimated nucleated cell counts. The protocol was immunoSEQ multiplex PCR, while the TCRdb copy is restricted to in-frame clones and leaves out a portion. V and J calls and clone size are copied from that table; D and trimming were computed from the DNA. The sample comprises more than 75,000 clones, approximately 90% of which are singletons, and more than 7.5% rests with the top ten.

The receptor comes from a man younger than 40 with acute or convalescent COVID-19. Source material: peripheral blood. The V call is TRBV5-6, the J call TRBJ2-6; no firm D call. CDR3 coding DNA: TGTGCCAGCAGCGAACTCCAAGTAAGCTCTGGGGCCAACGTCCTGACTTTC. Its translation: CASSELQVSSGANVLTF.